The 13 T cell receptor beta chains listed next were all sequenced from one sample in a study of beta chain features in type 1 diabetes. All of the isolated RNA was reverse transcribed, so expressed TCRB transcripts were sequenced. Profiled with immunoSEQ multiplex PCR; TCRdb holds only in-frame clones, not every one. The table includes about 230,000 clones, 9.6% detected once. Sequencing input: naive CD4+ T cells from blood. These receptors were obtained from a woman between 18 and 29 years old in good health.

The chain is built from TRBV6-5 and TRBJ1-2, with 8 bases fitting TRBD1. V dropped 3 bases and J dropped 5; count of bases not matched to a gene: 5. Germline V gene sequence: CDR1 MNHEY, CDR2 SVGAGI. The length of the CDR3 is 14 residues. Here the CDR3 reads CASSYQGAEYGYTF. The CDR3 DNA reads TGTGCCAGCAGTTATCAGGGGGCGGAGTATGGCTACACCTTC.

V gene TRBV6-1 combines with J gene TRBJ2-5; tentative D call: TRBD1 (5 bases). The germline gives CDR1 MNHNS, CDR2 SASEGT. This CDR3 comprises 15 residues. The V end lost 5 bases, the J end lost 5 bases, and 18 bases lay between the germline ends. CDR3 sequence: CASSTRQGRWETQYF. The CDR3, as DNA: TGTGCCAGCAGTACCCGCCAGGGCCGTTGGGAGACCCAGTACTTC.

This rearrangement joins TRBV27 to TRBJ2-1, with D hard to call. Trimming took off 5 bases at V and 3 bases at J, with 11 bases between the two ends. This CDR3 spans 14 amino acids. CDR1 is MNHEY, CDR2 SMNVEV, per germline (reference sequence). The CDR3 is CASSPVGSYNEQFF. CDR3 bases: TGTGCCAGCAGTCCTGTGGGCAGCTACAATGAGCAGTTCTTC.

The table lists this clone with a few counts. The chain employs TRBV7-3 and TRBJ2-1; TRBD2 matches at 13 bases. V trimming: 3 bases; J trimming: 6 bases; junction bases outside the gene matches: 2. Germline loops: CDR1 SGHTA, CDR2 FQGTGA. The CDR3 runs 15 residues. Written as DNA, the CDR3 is TGTGCCAGCAGCTTTACTAGCGGGGGGGCCAATGAGCAGTTCTTC. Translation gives CASSFTSGGANEQFF.

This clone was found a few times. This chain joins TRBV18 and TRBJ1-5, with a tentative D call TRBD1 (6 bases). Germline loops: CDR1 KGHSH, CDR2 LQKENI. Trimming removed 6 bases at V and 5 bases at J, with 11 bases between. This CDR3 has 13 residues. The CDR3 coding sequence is TGTGCCAGCTCTAACAGGGTAGATCAGCCCCAGCATTTT. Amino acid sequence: CASSNRVDQPQHF.

In DNA form, the CDR3 reads TGTGCCAGCAGTGCAACTAGCGGGGGCAGCTCCTACAATGAGCAGTTCTTC. The encoded protein is CASSATSGGSSYNEQFF. The chain employs TRBV2 and TRBJ2-1; 11 nucleotides match TRBD2. V lost 4 bases, J lost 0 bases, and 5 bases stayed unmatched. This CDR3 region has 17 residues. The germline V gene has CDR1 SNHLY and CDR2 FYNNEI.

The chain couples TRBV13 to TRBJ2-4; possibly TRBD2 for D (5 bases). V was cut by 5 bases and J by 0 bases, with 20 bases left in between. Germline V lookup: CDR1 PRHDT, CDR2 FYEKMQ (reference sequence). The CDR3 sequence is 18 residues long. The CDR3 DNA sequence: TGTGCCAGCAGCATTCGACCCCGGGAAACGATAGCCAAAAACATTCAGTACTTC. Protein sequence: CASSIRPRETIAKNIQYF. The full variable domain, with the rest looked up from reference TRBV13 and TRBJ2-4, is AAGVIQSPRHLIKEKRETATLKCYPIPRHDTVYWYQQGPGQDPQFLISFYEKMQSDKGSIPDRFSAQQFSDYHSELNMSSLELGDSALYFCASSIRPRETIAKNIQYFGAGTRLSVL.

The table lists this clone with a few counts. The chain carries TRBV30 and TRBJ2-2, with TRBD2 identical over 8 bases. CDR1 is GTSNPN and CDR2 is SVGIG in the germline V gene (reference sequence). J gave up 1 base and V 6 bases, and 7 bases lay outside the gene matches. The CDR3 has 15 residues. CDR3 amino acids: CACLRTSLNTGELFF. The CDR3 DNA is TGTGCCTGCCTACGGACTAGCCTGAACACCGGGGAGCTGTTTTTT. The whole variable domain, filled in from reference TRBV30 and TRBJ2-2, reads SQTIHQWPATLVQPVGSPLSLECTVEGTSNPNLYWYRQAAGRGLQLLFYSVGIGQISSEVPQNLSASRPQDRQFILSSKKLLLSDSGFYLCACLRTSLNTGELFFGEGSRLTVL.

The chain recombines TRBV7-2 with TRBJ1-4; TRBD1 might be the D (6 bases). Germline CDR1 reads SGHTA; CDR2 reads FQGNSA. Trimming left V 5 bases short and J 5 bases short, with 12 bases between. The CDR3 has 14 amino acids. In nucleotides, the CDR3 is TGTGCCAGCAGCATATTAGGGGGAAATGAAAAACTGTTTTTT. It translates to CASSILGGNEKLFF.

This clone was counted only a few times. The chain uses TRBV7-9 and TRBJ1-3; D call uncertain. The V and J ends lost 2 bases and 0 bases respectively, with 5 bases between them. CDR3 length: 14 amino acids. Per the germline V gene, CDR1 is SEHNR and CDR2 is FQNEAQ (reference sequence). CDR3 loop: CASSLFLSGNTIYF. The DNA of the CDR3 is TGTGCCAGCAGCTTATTCCTCTCTGGAAACACCATATATTTT.

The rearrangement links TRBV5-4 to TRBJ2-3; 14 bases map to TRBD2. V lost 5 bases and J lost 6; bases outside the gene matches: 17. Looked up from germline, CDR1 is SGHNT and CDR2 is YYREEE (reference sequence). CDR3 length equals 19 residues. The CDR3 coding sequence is TGTGCCAGCAGGAAGGGGGGAAGATCGACTAGCGGGAGGGTCGATACGCAGTATTTT. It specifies CASRKGGRSTSGRVDTQYF.

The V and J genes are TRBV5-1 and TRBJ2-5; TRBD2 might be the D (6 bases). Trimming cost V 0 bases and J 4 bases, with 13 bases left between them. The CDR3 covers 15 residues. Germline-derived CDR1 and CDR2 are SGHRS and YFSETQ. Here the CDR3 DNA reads TGCGCCAGCAGCTTGGCGGGGGTACGGGGAGAGACCCAGTACTTC. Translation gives CASSLAGVRGETQYF. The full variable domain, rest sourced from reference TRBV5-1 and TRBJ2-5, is KAGVTQTPRYLIKTRGQQVTLSCSPISGHRSVSWYQQTPGQGLQFLFEYFSETQRNKGNFPGRFSGRQFSNSRSEMNVSTLELGDSALYLCASSLAGVRGETQYFGPGTRLLVL.

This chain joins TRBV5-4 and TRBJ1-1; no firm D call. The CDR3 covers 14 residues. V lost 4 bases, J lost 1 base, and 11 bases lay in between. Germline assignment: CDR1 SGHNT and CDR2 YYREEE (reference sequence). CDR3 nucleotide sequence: TGTGCCAGCAGCGGGGTGGGAGGGAACACTGAAGCTTTCTTT. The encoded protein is CASSGVGGNTEAFF.